Shown below are 4 T cell receptor beta chains from a single sample sequenced in a study of control samples from healthy donors and cancer patients (dated by TCRdb to the early 2020s). The library was produced with the immunoSEQ multiplex PCR assay. TCRdb provides this immuneACCESS table in a form limited to in-frame rearrangements. Some clones are lacking; in checked studies, under half of them reflect an unresolved V gene, and why the rest are absent is not known. The sample table lists tens of thousands of clones, approximately 84% of them with a count of one. The ten top clones hold around 2.8% of the sample. Specimen: PBMCs. The origin of the receptors is a woman aged 50 to 60 with lung cancer.

The V and J genes are TRBV11-2 and TRBJ2-1; 9 bases match TRBD2. CDR1 is SGHAT, CDR2 FQNNGV, per germline. J lost 0 bases, V lost 1 base, and 7 bases had no gene match. This CDR3 is built from 18 residues. CDR3 DNA: TGTGCCAGCAGCTTAGGGACTAGCGTTCTAAGCTCCTACAATGAGCAGTTCTTC. Encoded protein: CASSLGTSVLSSYNEQFF.

V is TRBV6-6 and J is TRBJ2-3; perhaps TRBD2 as D (6 bases). The CDR3 runs 16 residues. Germline values: CDR1 MNHNY, CDR2 SVGAGI (reference sequence). The V gene lost 6 bases and the J gene lost 2 bases, with 18 bases spanning the gap. CDR3 sequence: CASRPWGGELTDTQYF. The CDR3 DNA is TGTGCCAGCAGGCCCTGGGGCGGGGAGCTCACAGATACGCAGTATTTT.

The gene calls are TRBV7-9 and TRBJ1-2; D gene uncertain. CDR1 SEHNR and CDR2 FQNEAQ come from the germline V gene (reference sequence). V lost 1 base to trimming and J lost 2 bases, with 8 bases between them. The CDR3 totals 14 residues. CDR3 DNA sequence: TGTGCCAGCAGCTTAGGGGCCGTAAACTATGGCTACACCTTC. Encoded protein: CASSLGAVNYGYTF.

This clone was seen once. The rearrangement joins TRBV5-5 to TRBJ2-1, with 8 bases matching TRBD1. CDR3 length: 16 residues. The trim removed 4 bases at V and 6 bases at J, leaving 12 bases unmatched. The germline V gene has CDR1 SGHKS and CDR2 YYEKEE (reference sequence). The CDR3, as DNA: TGTGCCAGCAGCCGAGGACAGGGATGGGTTCCCAATGAGCAGTTCTTC. Amino acid sequence: CASSRGQGWVPNEQFF.